Listed here are 28 T cell receptor beta chains from one sample, sequenced in a study of blood T cell repertoires in COVID-19. The table came from immunoSEQ multiplex PCR; TCRdb's copy has only in-frame clones and leaves some out. The table has approximately 260,000 clones, over 75% seen once. The sequencing sample was made of peripheral blood. All receptors come from a human donor in a cohort sampled during active COVID-19.

The chain combines TRBV7-2 with TRBJ1-6; D is possibly TRBD1 (6 bases). The CDR3 contains 16 residues. Germline CDR1 is SGHTA and CDR2 is FQGNSA. Trimming stripped 5 bases from V and 7 bases from J, with 18 bases between. CDR3 protein: CASSITGTQGNSPLHF. DNA for the CDR3: TGTGCCAGCAGCATTACCGGGACACAAGGGAATTCACCCCTCCACTTT.

This chain connects TRBV7-2 to TRBJ2-2, with TRBD2 matching over 8 bases. CDR1 is SGHTA and CDR2 is FQGNSA in the germline V gene. The CDR3 contains 15 residues. Trimming took 5 bases from V and 5 from J; bases not matched to a gene: 7. CDR3 bases: TGTGCCAGCAGCGGACGGGGGGGCCGAACCGGGGAGCTGTTTTTT. It yields the protein CASSGRGGRTGELFF. Full variable domain (missing parts from reference TRBV7-2 and TRBJ2-2): GAGVSQSPSNKVTEKGKDVELRCDPISGHTALYWYRQSLGQGLEFLIYFQGNSAPDKSGLPSDRFSAERTGGSVSTLTIQRTQQEDSAVYLCASSGRGGRTGELFFGEGSRLTVL.

The chain is built from TRBV9 and TRBJ2-5; 11 positions agree with TRBD2. The V gene's germline CDR1 is SGDLS and CDR2 YYNGEE. J gave up 10 bases and V 0 bases, and 8 bases lay outside the gene matches. This CDR3 contains 15 residues. CDR3 nucleotide sequence: TGTGCCAGCAGCGTAGATAGCGGGGGGGCTTCTTTCCAGTACTTC. This translates into CASSVDSGGASFQYF.

The genes are TRBV28 and TRBJ2-3, with 14 bases fitting TRBD2. Germline-derived CDR1 and CDR2 are MDHEN and SYDVKM. The J segment lost 5 bases and the V segment lost 6 bases, leaving 7 bases of the junction unmatched. This CDR3 comprises 16 residues. The CDR3 coding sequence is TGTGCCAGCAGCACGACTAGCGGGGGGGCGAAAGATACGCAGTATTTT. Translating it yields CASSTTSGGAKDTQYF.

In this sample, this clone turned up once. The chain links TRBV6-5 to TRBJ1-5; 9 bases agree with TRBD1. This CDR3 region has 14 residues. V lost 6 bases to trimming and J lost 4 bases; unmatched junction nucleotides: 4. From germline, CDR1 is MNHEY and CDR2 SVGAGI. CDR3 sequence reads: CASRKDRGNQPQHF. CDR3 nucleotide sequence: TGTGCCAGCAGAAAGGACAGGGGAAATCAGCCCCAGCATTTT.

This sequence joins TRBV4-1 and TRBJ1-5; maybe TRBD1 (5 bases). Germline V CDR1 and CDR2: MGHRA, YSYEKL. Trimming removed 4 bases from V and 0 bases from J, with 22 bases in between. CDR3 length: 19 amino acids. The CDR3 bases are TGCGCCAGCAGCCGGAAGGGGCCGACATACCAAAATAGCAATCAGCCCCAGCATTTT. Its protein product is CASSRKGPTYQNSNQPQHF.

The V gene is TRBV29-1, the J gene TRBJ1-2; TRBD1 aligns across 7 bases. Losses at the gene ends were 1 base for V and 5 bases for J; bases not matched to a gene: 13. This CDR3 comprises 16 residues. The germline gives CDR1 SQVTM, CDR2 ANQGSEA. The DNA for the CDR3 is TGCAGCGTTGAAGCCTTGGACAGGAGAAGTCTATATGGCTACACCTTC. It codes for CSVEALDRRSLYGYTF.

The rearrangement uses TRBV5-1 and TRBJ2-5, with D maybe TRBD1 (6 bases). Trimming removed 1 base at V and 1 base at J, with 8 bases between. The CDR3 has 14 amino acids. Looked up from germline, CDR1 is SGHRS and CDR2 is YFSETQ. The CDR3 DNA reads TGCGCCAGCAGCTTGCTGACAGGCCAAGAGACCCAGTACTTC. Its translation: CASSLLTGQETQYF.

This clone was counted between two and nine times. The chain carries TRBV20-1 and TRBJ2-4; 7 nucleotides match TRBD2. The CDR3 runs 14 residues. Germline trimming cut 3 bases from V and 4 bases from J; bases unmatched to any gene: 6. In germline, CDR1 is DFQATT, CDR2 SNEGSKA (reference sequence). The CDR3 here is CSASGGGGKNIQYF. DNA of the CDR3: TGCAGTGCTAGTGGCGGGGGAGGAAAAAACATTCAGTACTTC.

V and J are TRBV6-2 or TRBV6-3 and TRBJ2-2; D unresolved. V lost 4 bases to trimming and J lost 6 bases, with 12 bases between them. The CDR3 extends over 14 amino acids. Germline CDR1 MNHEY, CDR2 SVGEGT. CDR3 protein: CASSLGFRAGELFF. CDR3 coding DNA: TGTGCCAGCAGTTTGGGTTTCCGGGCCGGGGAGCTGTTTTTT.

The CDR3 nucleotides read TGCGCCAGCAGCTTGACAGGGTTTAACAGGAACACAGATACGCAGTATTTT. It yields the protein CASSLTGFNRNTDTQYF. V gene TRBV5-1 combines with J gene TRBJ2-3; D is possibly TRBD1 (6 bases). V was cut by 1 base and J by 2 bases, with 17 bases left in between. This CDR3 contains 17 residues. Germline loops: CDR1 SGHRS, CDR2 YFSETQ.

The rearrangement links TRBV19 to TRBJ2-3, with 10 bases aligning to TRBD2. J was trimmed by 5 bases and V by 9 bases; bases with no gene match: 8. Germline V gene sequence: CDR1 LNHDA, CDR2 SQIVND (reference sequence). The CDR3 is made up of 14 amino acids. CDR3 coding DNA: TGTGCCAGCCGAATAGCGGGGGGTGAAGATACGCAGTATTTT. Translated: CASRIAGGEDTQYF.

CDR3 sequence: CASSLRRGAKNIQYF. DNA of the CDR3: TGTGCCAGCAGCCTCCGTAGGGGAGCCAAAAACATTCAGTACTTC. This chain links TRBV7-2 with TRBJ2-4; tentatively, D is TRBD1 (5 bases). With 5 bases removed from V and 0 bases from J, the gap between germline ends came to 11 bases. The length of the CDR3 is 15 residues. Germline-derived CDR1 and CDR2 are SGHTA and FQGNSA.

The chain is built from TRBV5-1 and TRBJ2-7, with 8 bases identical to TRBD1. J was trimmed by 3 bases and V by 4 bases; bases with no gene match: 9. The CDR3 covers 15 residues. The V gene's germline CDR1 is SGHRS and CDR2 YFSETQ. The CDR3 loop reads CASSKGTGIFYEQYF. The CDR3 nucleotides are TGCGCCAGCAGCAAAGGGACAGGAATATTCTACGAGCAGTACTTC. The variable domain in full, completed from reference TRBV5-1 and TRBJ2-7, reads KAGVTQTPRYLIKTRGQQVTLSCSPISGHRSVSWYQQTPGQGLQFLFEYFSETQRNKGNFPGRFSGRQFSNSRSEMNVSTLELGDSALYLCASSKGTGIFYEQYFGPGTRLTVT.

The sample holds one count of this clone. The chain links TRBV2 to TRBJ1-5; D perhaps matches TRBD1 (5 bases). Trimming pared 3 bases from V and 6 bases from J, leaving 9 bases between. Germline V gene data show CDR1 as SNHLY and CDR2 as FYNNEI. There are 13 residues in the CDR3. The CDR3: CASSEQGIQPQHF. The DNA of the CDR3 is TGTGCCAGCAGTGAGCAGGGTATTCAGCCCCAGCATTTT.

This chain links TRBV6-2 or TRBV6-3 with TRBJ2-5; 9 bases map to TRBD2. Germline V gives CDR1 MNHEY, CDR2 SVGEGT. The trim removed 2 bases at V and 6 bases at J, leaving 4 bases unmatched. The CDR3 extends over 14 amino acids. The CDR3 bases are TGTGCCAGCAGTTACCCTGGGACTAGCAAGACCCAGTACTTC. Residues: CASSYPGTSKTQYF.

This clone was seen a handful of times. The J gene is TRBJ1-5, the V gene TRBV28; D is possibly TRBD1 (5 bases). Germline V gene data show CDR1 as MDHEN and CDR2 as SYDVKM. The germline V and J ends were trimmed by 7 bases and 4 bases, with 11 bases remaining between them. There are 13 residues in the CDR3. The CDR3 DNA reads TGTGCCAGCATGATGACAGAGAATCAGCCCCAGCATTTT. It yields the protein CASMMTENQPQHF.

For the CDR3, the DNA is TGTGCCAGCAGTCAGGACAGGGGCTATGGCTACACCTTC. It specifies CASSQDRGYGYTF. The gene calls are TRBV6-5 and TRBJ1-2, with 9 bases lining up with TRBD1. The CDR3 contains 13 residues. Germline CDR1 MNHEY, CDR2 SVGAGI. V was clipped by 5 bases and J by 4 bases; unmatched bases: 2.

This rearrangement joins TRBV6-5 to TRBJ2-6; 7 bases fit TRBD1. This CDR3 has 15 residues. With V trimmed by 4 bases and J by 2 bases, 2 bases remained unmatched. The V gene's germline CDR1 is MNHEY and CDR2 SVGAGI. The CDR3 DNA follows: TGTGCCAGCAGTTTCGACAGGGCTGGGGCCAACGTCCTGACTTTC. It is translated as CASSFDRAGANVLTF.

This chain links TRBV4-2 with TRBJ2-3; possibly TRBD2 for D (6 bases). The length of the CDR3 is 16 residues. CDR1 LGHNA and CDR2 YNFKEQ come from the germline V gene. V was shortened by 0 bases and J by 2 bases, with 12 bases between the two germline ends. This CDR3 is CASSQEPRGNTDTQYF. DNA of the CDR3: TGTGCCAGCAGCCAAGAACCGCGGGGTAACACAGATACGCAGTATTTT.

The V call is TRBV29-1, the J call TRBJ1-2, with 8 bases lining up with TRBD1. CDR1 and CDR2 (germline): SQVTM, ANQGSEA. This CDR3 region has 13 residues. Trimming cost V 4 bases and J 8 bases; bases outside gene matches: 9. CDR3 sequence (DNA): TGCAGCGTTGGGACAGGGCGCCTGGGGGGCTACACCTTC. Translating it yields CSVGTGRLGGYTF.

The J gene is TRBJ1-1, the V gene TRBV25-1, with D tentatively TRBD1 (5 bases). CDR3 length: 16 amino acids. The V end lost 5 bases, the J end lost 5 bases, and 21 bases lay between the germline ends. Looked up from germline, CDR1 is MGHDK and CDR2 is SYGVNS. In DNA form, the CDR3 reads TGTGCCAGCAGTCCAGCCGGGGAGGGGAGGAGAACTGAAGCTTTCTTT. This codes for CASSPAGEGRRTEAFF.

The gene calls are TRBV4-3 and TRBJ2-7; possibly TRBD2 for D (7 bases). The CDR3 loop spans 14 amino acids. Germline V gene data show CDR1 as LGHNA and CDR2 as YSLEER. V lost 1 base, J lost 4 bases, and 11 bases lay in between. The CDR3: CASSQGRGGYEQYF. The DNA of the CDR3 is TGCGCCAGCAGCCAAGGGAGGGGGGGTTACGAGCAGTACTTC.

The rearrangement uses TRBV7-8 and TRBJ1-1, with 12 positions matching TRBD1. CDR1 and CDR2 from the germline V gene are SGHVS and FQNEAQ. The junction had 12 bases not matched to a gene; V was cut back by 5 bases and J by 8 bases. The length of the CDR3 is 16 residues. CDR3 in amino acids: CASSLGTGGGKREAFF. The CDR3 coding sequence is TGTGCCAGCAGCCTTGGGACAGGGGGCGGGAAGAGAGAAGCTTTCTTT.

The chain employs TRBV9 and TRBJ2-1; 12 bases line up with TRBD2. V gave up 2 bases and J gave up 5 bases; unmatched junction bases: 2. Germline CDR1 and CDR2: SGDLS and YYNGEE. The CDR3 is 15 amino acids. CDR3 amino acids: CASSVLAGGNNEQFF. CDR3 sequence (DNA): TGTGCCAGCAGCGTTCTAGCGGGGGGGAACAATGAGCAGTTCTTC.

The genes are TRBV6-5 and TRBJ1-4; TRBD1 matches at 11 bases. Germline values: CDR1 MNHEY, CDR2 SVGAGI. With 5 bases clipped from V and 5 bases from J, the junction kept 4 bases outside the gene matches. The length of the CDR3 is 15 residues. CDR3 amino acids: CASSTRDRGNEKLFF. CDR3 in DNA: TGTGCCAGCAGTACCCGGGACAGGGGGAATGAAAAACTGTTTTTT.

The J gene is TRBJ2-2, the V gene TRBV27, with 8 bases fitting TRBD1. The CDR3 loop spans 15 amino acids. V lost 3 bases and J lost 3; bases outside the gene matches: 3. Germline V lookup: CDR1 MNHEY, CDR2 SMNVEV (reference sequence). CDR3 sequence reads: CASSFIQGDTGELFF. CDR3 DNA: TGTGCCAGCAGTTTTATACAGGGGGACACCGGGGAGCTGTTTTTT.

This chain connects TRBV21-1 to TRBJ1-2; the table's D call of TRBD1 was not tested on the DNA. TRBV21-1 is assigned pseudogene status. This CDR3 is built from 15 residues. The CDR3 sequence is CASSPDQGNQYGYTF. The CDR3 nucleotides read TGTGCCAGCAGCCCCGATCAGGGCAACCAATATGGCTACACCTTC.